These T cell receptor beta chains were read from a single sample in a study of shared clonotypes between healthy human individuals. Some clones are missing from TCRdb's copy, which holds only in-frame ones; the method was immunoSEQ multiplex PCR. This sample yields some 680,000 clones, of which around four fifths are seen a single time; around 1.8% belongs to the top ten. The sequencing input was memory CD4+ T cells sorted from blood. The receptor source for this set is a young woman in good health. CDR3s include the opening cysteine and the closing phenylalanine or tryptophan. The order of the fields is V gene, clone size, CDR3 length, D gene, J gene, CDR3 DNA, CDR3 protein. A D gene is named only where the DNA matches it firmly. The listing skips clone size in some rows; elsewhere it reads once, few, many or a size class.

V gene: TRBV25-1
clone size: -
CDR3 length: 15
D gene: -
J gene: TRBJ1-5
CDR3 DNA: TGTGCCAGCAGTGATTCAAGCGGGGGGCGGCAGCCCCAGCATTTT
CDR3 protein: CASSDSSGGRQPQHF

V gene: TRBV5-1
clone size: -
CDR3 length: 16
D gene: TRBD1
J gene: TRBJ2-1
CDR3 DNA: TGCGCCAGCAGCCAGCAGGGGGCGATCTCCTACAATGAGCAGTTCTTC
CDR3 protein: CASSQQGAISYNEQFF

V gene: TRBV5-1
clone size: -
CDR3 length: 14
D gene: -
J gene: TRBJ2-5
CDR3 DNA: TGCGCCAGCAGCACACAGGGAAGTCAGGAGACCCAGTACTTC
CDR3 protein: CASSTQGSQETQYF

V gene: TRBV5-5
clone size: -
CDR3 length: 13
D gene: -
J gene: TRBJ2-2
CDR3 DNA: TGTGCCAGCAGCTTGTACGTAACCGGGGAGCTGTTTTTT
CDR3 protein: CASSLYVTGELFF

V gene: TRBV19
clone size: -
CDR3 length: 15
D gene: -
J gene: TRBJ2-1
CDR3 DNA: TGTGCCAGTAGTATACAGGTAGTCCTGGACAATGAGCAGTTCTTC
CDR3 protein: CASSIQVVLDNEQFF

V gene: TRBV9
clone size: -
CDR3 length: 19
D gene: TRBD2
J gene: TRBJ2-4
CDR3 DNA: TGTGCCAGCAGCGTAGATGCACTAGCGGGAGGAGGGACCAAAAACATTCAGTACTTC
CDR3 protein: CASSVDALAGGGTKNIQYF

V gene: TRBV28
clone size: once
CDR3 length: 14
D gene: TRBD1
J gene: TRBJ1-5
CDR3 DNA: TGTGCCAGCAGTTTATACAGGGGAATTCAGCCCCAGCATTTT
CDR3 protein: CASSLYRGIQPQHF

V gene: TRBV27
clone size: -
CDR3 length: 16
D gene: TRBD2
J gene: TRBJ2-3
CDR3 DNA: TGTGCCAGCAGTCCCCGGACTAGCGGGAGTGAAGATACGCAGTATTTT
CDR3 protein: CASSPRTSGSEDTQYF

V gene: TRBV5-1
clone size: -
CDR3 length: 15
D gene: -
J gene: TRBJ2-7
CDR3 DNA: TGCGCCAGCAGCTTGGCTAGCGCTGAGACCTACGAGCAGTACTTC
CDR3 protein: CASSLASAETYEQYF

V gene: TRBV18
clone size: once
CDR3 length: 13
D gene: -
J gene: TRBJ1-1
CDR3 DNA: TGTGCCAGCTCGCCCGGACAGCACACTGAAGCTTTCTTT
CDR3 protein: CASSPGQHTEAFF

V gene: TRBV2
clone size: -
CDR3 length: 19
D gene: TRBD2
J gene: TRBJ2-7
CDR3 DNA: TGTGCCAGCAGGAAAAGACTAGCGGGTGCACCCAATTTCTCCTACGAGCAGTACTTC
CDR3 protein: CASRKRLAGAPNFSYEQYF

V gene: TRBV15
clone size: once
CDR3 length: 14
D gene: -
J gene: TRBJ1-1
CDR3 DNA: TGTGCCACCAGCAGTTTTAGGGGTTTCGCTGAAGCTTTCTTT
CDR3 protein: CATSSFRGFAEAFF

V gene: TRBV9
clone size: -
CDR3 length: 13
D gene: TRBD1
J gene: TRBJ1-1
CDR3 DNA: TGTGCCAGCAGCGTAGACAGGGGCACTGAAGCTTTCTTT
CDR3 protein: CASSVDRGTEAFF

V gene: TRBV28
clone size: -
CDR3 length: 13
D gene: TRBD1
J gene: TRBJ2-7
CDR3 DNA: TGTGCCAGCAGTACAGGGGGCGCCTACGAGCAGTACTTC
CDR3 protein: CASSTGGAYEQYF

V gene: TRBV7-9
clone size: -
CDR3 length: 15
D gene: TRBD2
J gene: TRBJ2-7
CDR3 DNA: TGTGCCAGCAGCCAATCGGGACTAGAGATGTACGAGCAGTACTTC
CDR3 protein: CASSQSGLEMYEQYF

V gene: TRBV7-9
clone size: -
CDR3 length: 14
D gene: -
J gene: TRBJ2-5
CDR3 DNA: TGTGCCAGCAGCCACACACAGGGAGCCCAGACCCAGTACTTC
CDR3 protein: CASSHTQGAQTQYF

V gene: TRBV29-1
clone size: -
CDR3 length: 12
D gene: TRBD2
J gene: TRBJ2-5
CDR3 DNA: TGCAGCGTCGGACTAGTTTCCGAGACCCAGTACTTC
CDR3 protein: CSVGLVSETQYF

V gene: TRBV4-2
clone size: few
CDR3 length: 13
D gene: TRBD2
J gene: TRBJ2-7
CDR3 DNA: TGTGCCAGCGGGGCGGGAGGGGCTTACGAGCAGTACTTC
CDR3 protein: CASGAGGAYEQYF

V gene: TRBV5-6
clone size: -
CDR3 length: 14
D gene: -
J gene: TRBJ2-7
CDR3 DNA: TGTGCCAGCAGCCCGGCGGCAGGGGTCGACGAGCAGTACTTC
CDR3 protein: CASSPAAGVDEQYF

V gene: TRBV5-4
clone size: few
CDR3 length: 17
D gene: TRBD2
J gene: TRBJ2-1
CDR3 DNA: TGTGCCAGCAGCCTGGTGGGAAGCGGGAGGGCCTACAATGAGCAGTTCTTC
CDR3 protein: CASSLVGSGRAYNEQFF

V gene: TRBV4-1
clone size: -
CDR3 length: 15
D gene: -
J gene: TRBJ2-3
CDR3 DNA: TGCGCCAGCAGCCCGGAGGGGGACCGGGGAGATACGCAGTATTTT
CDR3 protein: CASSPEGDRGDTQYF

V gene: TRBV20-1
clone size: few
CDR3 length: 11
D gene: -
J gene: TRBJ2-1
CDR3 DNA: TGCAGGGGGGTAGGGGGAAATGAGCAGTTCTTC
CDR3 protein: CRGVGGNEQFF